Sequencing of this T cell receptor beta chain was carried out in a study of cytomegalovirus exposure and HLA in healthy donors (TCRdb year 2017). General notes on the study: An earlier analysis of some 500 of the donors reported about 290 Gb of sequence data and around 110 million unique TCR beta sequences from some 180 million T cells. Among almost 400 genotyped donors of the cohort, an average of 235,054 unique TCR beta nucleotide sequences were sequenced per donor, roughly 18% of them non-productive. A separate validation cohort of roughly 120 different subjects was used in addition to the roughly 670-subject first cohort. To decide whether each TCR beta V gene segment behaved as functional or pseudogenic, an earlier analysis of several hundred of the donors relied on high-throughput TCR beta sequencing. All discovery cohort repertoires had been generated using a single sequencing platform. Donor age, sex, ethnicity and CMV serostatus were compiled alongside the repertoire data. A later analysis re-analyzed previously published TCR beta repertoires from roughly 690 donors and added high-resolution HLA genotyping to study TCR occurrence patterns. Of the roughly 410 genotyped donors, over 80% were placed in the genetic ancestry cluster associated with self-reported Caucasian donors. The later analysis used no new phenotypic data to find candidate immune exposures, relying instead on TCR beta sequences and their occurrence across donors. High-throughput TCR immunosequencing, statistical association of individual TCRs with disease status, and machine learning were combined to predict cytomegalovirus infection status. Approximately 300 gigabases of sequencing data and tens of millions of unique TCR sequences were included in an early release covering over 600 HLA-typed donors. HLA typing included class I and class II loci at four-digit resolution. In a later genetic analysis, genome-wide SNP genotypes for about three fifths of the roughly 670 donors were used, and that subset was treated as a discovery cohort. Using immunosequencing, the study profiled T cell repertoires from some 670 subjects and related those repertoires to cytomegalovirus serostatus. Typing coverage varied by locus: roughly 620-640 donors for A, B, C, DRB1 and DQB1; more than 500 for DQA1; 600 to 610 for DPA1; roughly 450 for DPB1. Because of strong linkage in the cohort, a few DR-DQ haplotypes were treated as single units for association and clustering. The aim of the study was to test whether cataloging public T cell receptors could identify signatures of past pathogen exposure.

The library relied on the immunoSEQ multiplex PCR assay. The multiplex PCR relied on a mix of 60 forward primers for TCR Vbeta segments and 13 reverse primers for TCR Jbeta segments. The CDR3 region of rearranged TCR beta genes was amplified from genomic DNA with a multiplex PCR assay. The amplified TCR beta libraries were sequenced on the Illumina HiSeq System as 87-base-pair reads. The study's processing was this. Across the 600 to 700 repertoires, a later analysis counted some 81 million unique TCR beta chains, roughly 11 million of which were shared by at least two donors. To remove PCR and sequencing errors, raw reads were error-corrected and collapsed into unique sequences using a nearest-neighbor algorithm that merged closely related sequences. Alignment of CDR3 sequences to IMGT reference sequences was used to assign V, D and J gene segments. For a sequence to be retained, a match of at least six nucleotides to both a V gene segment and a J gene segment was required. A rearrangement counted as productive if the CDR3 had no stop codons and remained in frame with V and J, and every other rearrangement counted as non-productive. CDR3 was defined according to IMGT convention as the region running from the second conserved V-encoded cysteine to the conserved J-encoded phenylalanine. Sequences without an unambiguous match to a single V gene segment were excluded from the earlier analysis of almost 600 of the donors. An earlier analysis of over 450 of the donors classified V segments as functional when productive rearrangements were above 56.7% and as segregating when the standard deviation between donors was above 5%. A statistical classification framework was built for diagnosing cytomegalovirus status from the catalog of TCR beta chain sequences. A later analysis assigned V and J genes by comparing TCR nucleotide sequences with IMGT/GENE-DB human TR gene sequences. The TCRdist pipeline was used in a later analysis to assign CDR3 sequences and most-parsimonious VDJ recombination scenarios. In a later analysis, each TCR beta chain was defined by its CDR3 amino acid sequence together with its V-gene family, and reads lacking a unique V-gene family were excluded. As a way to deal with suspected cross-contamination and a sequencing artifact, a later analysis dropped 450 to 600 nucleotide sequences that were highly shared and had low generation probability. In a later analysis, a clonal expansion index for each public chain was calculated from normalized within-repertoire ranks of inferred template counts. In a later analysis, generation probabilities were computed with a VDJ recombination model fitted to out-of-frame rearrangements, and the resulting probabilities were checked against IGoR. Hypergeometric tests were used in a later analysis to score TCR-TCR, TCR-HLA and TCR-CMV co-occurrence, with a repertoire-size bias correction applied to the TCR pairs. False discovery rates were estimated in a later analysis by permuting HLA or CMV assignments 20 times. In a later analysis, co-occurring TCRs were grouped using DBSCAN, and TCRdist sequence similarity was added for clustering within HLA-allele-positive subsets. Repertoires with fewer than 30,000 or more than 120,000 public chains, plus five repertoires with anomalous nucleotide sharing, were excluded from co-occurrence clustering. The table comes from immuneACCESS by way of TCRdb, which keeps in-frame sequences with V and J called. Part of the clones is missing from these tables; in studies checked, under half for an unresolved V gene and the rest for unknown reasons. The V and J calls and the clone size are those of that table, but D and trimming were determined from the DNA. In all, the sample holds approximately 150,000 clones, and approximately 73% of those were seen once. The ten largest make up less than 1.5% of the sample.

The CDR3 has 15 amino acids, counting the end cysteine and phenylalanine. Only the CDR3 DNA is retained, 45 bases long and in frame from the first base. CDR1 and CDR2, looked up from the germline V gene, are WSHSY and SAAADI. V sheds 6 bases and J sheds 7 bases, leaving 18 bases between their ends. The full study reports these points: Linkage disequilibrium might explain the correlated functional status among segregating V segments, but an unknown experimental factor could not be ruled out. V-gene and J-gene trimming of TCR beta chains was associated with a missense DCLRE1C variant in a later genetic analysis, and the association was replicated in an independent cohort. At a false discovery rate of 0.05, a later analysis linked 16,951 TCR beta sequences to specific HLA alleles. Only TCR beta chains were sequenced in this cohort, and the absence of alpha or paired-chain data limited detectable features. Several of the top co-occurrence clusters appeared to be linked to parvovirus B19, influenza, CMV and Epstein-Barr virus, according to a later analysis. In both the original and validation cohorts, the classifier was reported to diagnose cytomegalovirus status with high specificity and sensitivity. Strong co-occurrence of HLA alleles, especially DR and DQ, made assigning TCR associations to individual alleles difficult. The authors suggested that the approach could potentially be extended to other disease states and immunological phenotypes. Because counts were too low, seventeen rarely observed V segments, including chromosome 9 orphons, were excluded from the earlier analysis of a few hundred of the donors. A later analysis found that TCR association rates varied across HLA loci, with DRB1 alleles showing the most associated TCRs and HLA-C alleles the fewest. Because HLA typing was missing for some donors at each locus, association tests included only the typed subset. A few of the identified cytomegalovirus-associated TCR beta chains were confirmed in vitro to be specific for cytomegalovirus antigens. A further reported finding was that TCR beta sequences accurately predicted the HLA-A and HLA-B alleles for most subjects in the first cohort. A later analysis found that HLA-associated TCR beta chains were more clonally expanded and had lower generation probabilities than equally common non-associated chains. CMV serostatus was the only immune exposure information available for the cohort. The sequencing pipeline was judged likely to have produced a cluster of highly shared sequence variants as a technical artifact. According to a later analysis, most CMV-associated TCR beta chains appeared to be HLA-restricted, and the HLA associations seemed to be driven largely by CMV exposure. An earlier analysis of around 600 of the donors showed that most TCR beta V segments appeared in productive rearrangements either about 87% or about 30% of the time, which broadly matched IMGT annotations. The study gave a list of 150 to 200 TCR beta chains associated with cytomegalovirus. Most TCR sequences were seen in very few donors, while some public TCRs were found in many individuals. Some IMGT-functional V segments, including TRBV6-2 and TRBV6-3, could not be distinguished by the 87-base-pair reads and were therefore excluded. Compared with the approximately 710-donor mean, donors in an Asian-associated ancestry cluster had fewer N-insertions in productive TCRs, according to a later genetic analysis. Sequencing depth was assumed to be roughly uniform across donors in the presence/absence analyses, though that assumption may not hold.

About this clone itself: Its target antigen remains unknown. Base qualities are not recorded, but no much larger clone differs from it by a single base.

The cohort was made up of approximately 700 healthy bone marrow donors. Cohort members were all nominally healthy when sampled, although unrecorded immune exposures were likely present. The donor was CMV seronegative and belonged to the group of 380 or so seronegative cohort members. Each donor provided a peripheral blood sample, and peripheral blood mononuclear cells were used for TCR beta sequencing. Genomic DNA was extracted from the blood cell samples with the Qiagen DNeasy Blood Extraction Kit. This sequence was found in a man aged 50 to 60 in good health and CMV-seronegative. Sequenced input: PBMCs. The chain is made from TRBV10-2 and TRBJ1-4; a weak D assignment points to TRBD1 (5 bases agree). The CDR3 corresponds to CASSAGAGPSEKLFF. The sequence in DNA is TGCGCCAGCAGCGCTGGGGCAGGCCCATCTGAAAAACTGTTTTTT.